These T cell receptor beta chains were read from a single sample in a study of T-cell reconstitution after alpha-beta-depleted transplantation in children. TCRdb passed the PCR reads through MiXCR, listing each CDR3 protein once. The sample contains around 800,000 distinct CDR3 sequences, approximately 15% of which appear only once. Sequencing was performed on PBMCs, mostly from graft donor cells, taken 360 days after TCRalphabeta/CD19-depleted stem cell transplant. These receptors originate from a male patient between 10 and 17 years old who had a stem cell transplant for acute lymphoblastic leukemia, so the T cells may come from the graft donor. Both conserved end residues are part of each CDR3. Fields, in order: J gene, D gene, V gene, CDR3 length, clone size, CDR3 DNA, CDR3 protein. A D gene is named only where the DNA matches it firmly. Rows give clone size only sometimes, using once, few, many, or a class for an expanded clone.

TRBJ2-7 NA TRBV12-3/TRBV12-4 13 many TGTGCCAGCAGCCTCCCAGGCCTTTACGAGCAGTACTTC CASSLPGLYEQYF
TRBJ2-7 TRBD2 TRBV20-1 16 few TGCAGTGCTAGCCGCCCCGGACTAGCGGGGGTCTACGAGCAGTACTTC CSASRPGLAGVYEQYF
TRBJ2-2 NA TRBV10-2 11 few TGCGCCAGCACCTTACCCGGGGAGCTGTTTTTT CASTLPGELFF
TRBJ1-2 NA TRBV25-1 11 NA TGTGCCAGCAGGGAGAACTATGGCTACACCTTC CASRENYGYTF
TRBJ1-2 NA TRBV12-3/TRBV12-4 15 NA TGTGCCAGCAGTTTACTTATACAGGGCGGCTACGGCTACACCTTC CASSLLIQGGYGYTF
TRBJ2-1 NA TRBV5-1 15 few TGCGCCAGCAGCTTGGCGGAACCCTACCTTCATGAGCAGTTCTTC CASSLAEPYLHEQFF
TRBJ1-4 NA TRBV11-2 15 NA TGTGCCAGCAGCTTAGTTACAGGGCTAGATGAAAAACTGTTTTTT CASSLVTGLDEKLFF
TRBJ2-3 TRBD2 TRBV28 16 few TGTGCCAGCAGTTTCGGACTAGCGGGAGTTACGGATACGCAGTATTTT CASSFGLAGVTDTQYF
TRBJ2-3 NA TRBV5-1 16 NA TGCGCCAGCAGCGAACTGACAAATACCCGGGAAGATACGCAGTATTTT CASSELTNTREDTQYF
TRBJ2-7 NA TRBV7-8 17 NA TGTGCCAGCAGCGCCGGCCCCTACAGGGCAAAAGGATCAGAGCAGTACTTC CASSAGPYRAKGSEQYF
TRBJ2-1 TRBD2 TRBV5-1 13 few TGCGCCAGCAGCCTAAATGAAGCGGGGGTGCAGTTCTTC CASSLNEAGVQFF
TRBJ2-2 TRBD2 TRBV18 16 NA TGTGCCAGCCCGCGACTAGCGGGCGAGAGGAGCGGGGAGCTGTTTTTT CASPRLAGERSGELFF
TRBJ1-1 NA TRBV7-6 12 few TGTGCCAGCAGCGGGAGATGGACTGAAGCTTTCTTT CASSGRWTEAFF
TRBJ2-2 TRBD2 TRBV9 16 NA TGTGCCAGCAGCGTATTTCGGGACTACTACACCGGGGAGCTGTTTTTT CASSVFRDYYTGELFF
TRBJ2-3 NA TRBV5-1 14 NA TGCGCCAGCAGCTTGGACAGCACCACAGATACGCAGTATTTT CASSLDSTTDTQYF
TRBJ2-5 NA TRBV4-1 14 few TGCGCCAGCAGCTACTTAGCGGCTGGGGAGACCCAGTACTTC CASSYLAAGETQYF
TRBJ1-5 NA TRBV27 14 few TGTGCCAGCAGTTTATTGGGCACACAAGGAGCCCAGCATTTT CASSLLGTQGAQHF
TRBJ2-5 NA TRBV29-1 14 few TGCAGCGTTGATGACGGGGGAAGGGTAGAGACCCAGTACTTC CSVDDGGRVETQYF
TRBJ2-1 TRBD2 TRBV7-3 18 NA TGTGCCAGCAGCTCCTTAACTAGCGGGCTTAGCTCCTACAATGAGCAGTTCTTC CASSSLTSGLSSYNEQFF
TRBJ2-4 NA TRBV5-1 13 few TGCGCCAGCATGGGATCCTCACGAAACATTCAGTACTTC CASMGSSRNIQYF
TRBJ2-7 TRBD1 TRBV29-1 13 NA TGCAGCGTTGAAGGACAGGGTAATTACGAGCAGTACTTC CSVEGQGNYEQYF
TRBJ2-7 NA TRBV20-1 14 NA TGCAGTGCTAGAGATCCCCCGGGGTCGGACGAGCAGTACTTC CSARDPPGSDEQYF
TRBJ2-1 TRBD2 TRBV5-6 17 NA TGTGCCAGCAGCTTGGCGGGACTAGCGGGAGGTCTGGGTGAGCAGTTCTTC CASSLAGLAGGLGEQFF
TRBJ2-2 NA TRBV7-2 16 few TGTGCCAGCAGCTTAGCTCGGGATGGGTACACCGGGGAGCTGTTTTTT CASSLARDGYTGELFF
TRBJ1-5 TRBD1 TRBV5-1 17 NA TGCGCCAGCAGCTTGGGCAACCGGGACAGGGTCAGTCAGCCCCAGCATTTT CASSLGNRDRVSQPQHF
TRBJ1-4 NA TRBV27 18 NA TGTGCCAGCAGGTTAAGGGGGGGTGGAGTACCAACTAATGAAAAACTGTTTTTT CASRLRGGGVPTNEKLFF
TRBJ1-3 NA TRBV27 14 NA TGTGCCAGCAGTGTAGGACGCTCTGGAAACACCATATATTTT CASSVGRSGNTIYF
TRBJ2-4 TRBD1 TRBV27 15 NA TGTGCCAGCAGTGCCACAGGGGCCCTCAAAAACATTCAGTACTTC CASSATGALKNIQYF
TRBJ2-5 NA TRBV9 15 many TGTGCCAGCAGCGTAGACTCAGGGTGGATAGGGACCCAGTACTTC CASSVDSGWIGTQYF
TRBJ1-1 NA TRBV29-1 13 NA TGCAGCGTTGGGGTGGCGGGTAACACTGAAGCTTTCTTT CSVGVAGNTEAFF
TRBJ1-5 NA TRBV4-1 14 many TGTGCCAGCAGCCAAGTGGGCAGCAATCAGCCCCAGCATTTT CASSQVGSNQPQHF
TRBJ1-1 NA TRBV5-1 13 many TGCGCCAGCAGCTTGGGTTGGAGGGGAGAAGCTTTCTTT CASSLGWRGEAFF
TRBJ1-2 NA TRBV12-3/TRBV12-4 16 few TGTGCCAGCAGTTTATACCTTCACAGGCAGGGCGATGGCTACACCTTC CASSLYLHRQGDGYTF
TRBJ2-3 NA TRBV5-1 14 few TGCGCCAGCAGCTTTGGGAAGAGCGAAGATACGCAGTATTTT CASSFGKSEDTQYF
TRBJ2-3 NA TRBV20-1 15 few TGCAGTGCTATCCCCGTCCCGGAGGGCACAGATACGCAGTATTTT CSAIPVPEGTDTQYF
TRBJ1-1 NA TRBV12-3/TRBV12-4 12 many TGTGCCAGCAGGGGTCTGAACACTGAAGCTTTCTTT CASRGLNTEAFF
TRBJ2-6 NA TRBV27 15 many TGTGCCAGCAGTCCTCTAAGGCCCGGGGCCAACGTCCTGACTTTC CASSPLRPGANVLTF
TRBJ2-2 TRBD2 TRBV20-1 15 few TGCAGTGCTAGTCGGGCGGGAGGGAACACCGGGGAGCTGTTTTTT CSASRAGGNTGELFF
TRBJ2-7 TRBD1 TRBV29-1 13 NA TGCAGCGTTGAACTCCGACAGGGCTACGAGCAGTACTTC CSVELRQGYEQYF
TRBJ2-3 NA TRBV12-3/TRBV12-4 12 NA TGTGCCAGCAGTCGGCGGGAAGATACGCAGTATTTT CASSRREDTQYF
TRBJ2-7 NA TRBV5-1 16 few TGCGCCAGCAGCTTGGACCGGGGTTTGTCGGGTTACGAGCAGTACTTC CASSLDRGLSGYEQYF
TRBJ2-5 NA TRBV7-2 14 NA TGTGCCAGCAGCTTACTCGTGGCAAAAGAGACCCAGTACTTC CASSLLVAKETQYF
TRBJ2-5 NA TRBV5-1 15 few TGCGCCAGCAGCATTCAGGGGGGAAACGCGGAGACCCAGTACTTC CASSIQGGNAETQYF
TRBJ2-7 TRBD1 TRBV25-1 14 NA TGTGCCAGCAGAACGACAGGGAACACCTACGAGCAGTACTTC CASRTTGNTYEQYF
TRBJ2-7 NA TRBV12-3/TRBV12-4 14 NA TGTGCCAGCACCTTAGGGGGAACAGCCTACGAGCAGTACTTC CASTLGGTAYEQYF
TRBJ1-3 TRBD1 TRBV11-2 14 few TGTGCCAGCAGCGGGACAGGCTCTGGAAACACCATATATTTT CASSGTGSGNTIYF
TRBJ2-7 NA TRBV6-2/TRBV6-3 13 few TGTGCCAGCAGTTATTTTGAGTGGAGCGAGCAGTACTTC CASSYFEWSEQYF
TRBJ2-7 NA TRBV13 15 many TGTGCCAGCAGCACCACACCACGGGGCTCCTACGAGCAGTACTTC CASSTTPRGSYEQYF
TRBJ2-7 NA TRBV7-2 16 NA TGTGCCAGCAGTTTACCCCCTCTTGGTCGCCACCTAGAGCAGTACTTC CASSLPPLGRHLEQYF
TRBJ2-1 NA TRBV9 15 NA TGTGCCAGCAGCGTAGGGAGTGGGTTAAGGAATGAGCAGTTCTTC CASSVGSGLRNEQFF
TRBJ2-5 TRBD2 TRBV20-1 13 many TGCAGTGCCATCCGGGGTAGCGGGGAGACCCAGTACTTC CSAIRGSGETQYF
TRBJ1-5 TRBD1 TRBV15 15 NA TGTGCCACCACTGACAGGGCGCGGGGCCATCAGCCCCAGCATTTT CATTDRARGHQPQHF
TRBJ2-2 TRBD2 TRBV6-5 19 NA TGTGCCAGCAGTTACTTGAAGGGGATAGCGGGAAGAGTCGCTGGGGAGCTGTTTTTT CASSYLKGIAGRVAGELFF
TRBJ2-1 NA TRBV5-1 16 NA TGCGCCAGCAGCTTGGGGACGGGAAGGGGCTCAATGACGCAGTTCTTC CASSLGTGRGSMTQFF
TRBJ2-7 TRBD1 TRBV13 14 few TGTGCCAGCAGCGGCCGACAGGGATTCTACGAGCAGTACTTC CASSGRQGFYEQYF